This T cell receptor beta chain was captured in a study of beta chain features in type 1 diabetes. Study context: Examined across all samples were just under 110,000,000 sorted cells.

The CDR3 is 15 residues long. V gave up 2 bases and J gave up 3 bases; unmatched junction bases: 7. The germline V gene has CDR1 SGHRS and CDR2 YFSETQ. This clone was counted once. Its cognate antigen is unknown. Reverse transcription of all isolated RNA meant that expressed TCRB transcripts were sequenced. Produced via immunoSEQ multiplex PCR; TCRdb's table is partial and in-frame only. The table shows roughly 41,000 clones, with approximately 49% occurring only once. Overall study results and limits: PCR might preferentially amplify shorter templates, equally in patients and controls. Patients' naive, central memory and regulatory TCRB repertoires appeared more alike than those of healthy donors. VDJ junctions in type 1 diabetes patients carried more deletions and fewer insertions.

This sequence joins TRBV5-1 and TRBJ1-1; 7 nucleotides line up with TRBD1. Material for sequencing was central memory CD4+ T cells from blood. The TCR sequence derives from a woman aged 18-29 years in good health. CDR3 coding DNA: TGCGCCAGCAGCTTAGACAGGGCCCGTGACACTGAAGCTTTCTTT. It encodes CASSLDRARDTEAFF.